The present T cell receptor (beta chain) was sequenced within a study of beta chain features in type 1 diabetes. Findings of the study overall: The study found moderately but significantly shorter TCRB CDR3s in all four CD4+ subsets of Type 1 diabetes patients.

Comments on this clone: As yet, its antigen is unknown.

The V gene lost 4 bases and the J gene lost 1 base, with 17 bases spanning the gap. Germline assignment: CDR1 SGHDT and CDR2 YYEEEE. This CDR3 comprises 16 residues. Every isolated RNA sample was fully reverse transcribed, so sequencing captured expressed TCRB transcripts. This table comes from immunoSEQ multiplex PCR, and its TCRdb copy is limited to in-frame clones, with some not included. The top ten clones hold approximately 1% of a sample with about 180,000 clones, approximately 7.8% of them seen once. The clonotype was recovered from a woman between 40 and 55 years old with type 1 diabetes. The chain has TRBV5-6 and TRBJ2-5; possibly TRBD2 for D (7 bases). Material: central memory CD4+ T cells from blood. CDR3 protein: CASSLWNGGLQETQYF. The CDR3 region has the DNA TGTGCCAGCAGCCTGTGGAACGGGGGGCTCCAAGAGACCCAGTACTTC.